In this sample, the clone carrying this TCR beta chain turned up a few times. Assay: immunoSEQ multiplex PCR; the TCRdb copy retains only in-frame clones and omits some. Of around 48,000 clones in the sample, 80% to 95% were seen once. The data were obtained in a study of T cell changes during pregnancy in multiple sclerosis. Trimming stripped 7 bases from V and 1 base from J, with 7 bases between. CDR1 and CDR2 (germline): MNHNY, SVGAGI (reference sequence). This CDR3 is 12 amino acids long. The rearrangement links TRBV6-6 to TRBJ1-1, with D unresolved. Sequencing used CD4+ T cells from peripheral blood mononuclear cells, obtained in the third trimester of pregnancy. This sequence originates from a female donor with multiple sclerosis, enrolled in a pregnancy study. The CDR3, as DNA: TGTGCCAGCATTAGTTGGAACACTGAAGCTTTCTTT. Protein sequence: CASISWNTEAFF.